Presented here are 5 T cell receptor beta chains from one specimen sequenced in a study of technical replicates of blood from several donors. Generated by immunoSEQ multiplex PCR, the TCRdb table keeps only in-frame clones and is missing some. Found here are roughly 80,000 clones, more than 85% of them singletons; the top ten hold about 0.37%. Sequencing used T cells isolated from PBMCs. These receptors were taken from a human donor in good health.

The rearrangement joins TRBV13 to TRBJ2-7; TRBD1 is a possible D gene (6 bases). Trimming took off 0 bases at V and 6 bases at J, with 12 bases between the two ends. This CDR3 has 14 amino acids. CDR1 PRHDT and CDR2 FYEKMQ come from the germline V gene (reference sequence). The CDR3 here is CASSLGQGSVEQYF. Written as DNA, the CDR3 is TGTGCCAGCAGCTTAGGCCAGGGGTCCGTCGAGCAGTACTTC.

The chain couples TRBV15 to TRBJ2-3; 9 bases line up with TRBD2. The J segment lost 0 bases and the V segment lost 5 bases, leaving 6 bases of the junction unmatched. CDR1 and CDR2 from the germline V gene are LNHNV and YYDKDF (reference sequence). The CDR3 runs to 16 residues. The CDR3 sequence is CATSGRLAASTDTQYF. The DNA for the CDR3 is TGTGCCACCAGCGGAAGACTAGCGGCTAGCACAGATACGCAGTATTTT.

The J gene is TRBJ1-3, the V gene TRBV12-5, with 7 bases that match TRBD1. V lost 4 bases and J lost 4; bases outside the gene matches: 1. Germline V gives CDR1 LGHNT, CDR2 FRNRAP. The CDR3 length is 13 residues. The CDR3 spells CASGWTGGNTIYF. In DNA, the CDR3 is TGTGCTAGTGGTTGGACAGGCGGAAACACCATATATTTT.

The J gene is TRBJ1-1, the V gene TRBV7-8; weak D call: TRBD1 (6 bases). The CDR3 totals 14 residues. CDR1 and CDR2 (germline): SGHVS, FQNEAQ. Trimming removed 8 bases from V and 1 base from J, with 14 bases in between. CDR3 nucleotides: TGTGCCAGCGCCCATTACAGGGCGAACACTGAAGCTTTCTTT. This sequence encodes CASAHYRANTEAFF.

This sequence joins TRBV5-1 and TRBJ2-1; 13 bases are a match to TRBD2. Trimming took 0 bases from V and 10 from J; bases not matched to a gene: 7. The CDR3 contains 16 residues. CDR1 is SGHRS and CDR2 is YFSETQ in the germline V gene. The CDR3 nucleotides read TGCGCCAGCAGCTTGGTCGGGACTAGCGGGACCAACGAGCAGTTCTTC. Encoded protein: CASSLVGTSGTNEQFF.